This T cell receptor (beta chain) was found in a study of shared clonotypes between healthy human individuals. Produced via immunoSEQ multiplex PCR; TCRdb's table is partial and in-frame only. The data show hundreds of thousands of clones, with about 95% seen just once and about 0.11% held by the top ten. The CDR3 spans 14 residues. V was clipped by 2 bases and J by 6 bases; unmatched bases: 4. CDR1 and CDR2 from the germline V gene are SGHVS and FQNEAQ. Terminally differentiated effector memory CD45RA+ cells were excluded from the naive CD8 cells, which were CD45RO-negative and positively selected for CCR7.

J is TRBJ2-7 and V is TRBV7-8, with TRBD2 identical over 10 bases. The receptor comes from a woman aged 30 to 39 in good health. Sequencing input: naive CD8+ T cells sorted from blood. DNA of the CDR3: TGTGCCAGCAGCTTATCAGCGGGAGGGGCCGAGCAGTACTTC. Its protein product is CASSLSAGGAEQYF.